What follows are 28 T cell receptor beta chains derived from one specimen sequenced in a study of T cells in women clearing cervical HPV infection. Clones were sequenced by immunoSEQ multiplex PCR, and TCRdb holds only the in-frame ones, with some missing. The sample holds more than 15,000 clones. The sequenced sample was blood buffy coat. The receptors were sampled from a woman between 18 and 70 years old with a cervical HPV16 infection that either progressed to CIN3+ or cleared (not recorded which).

CDR3 sequence: CASSLSPSIHDYTF. The CDR3 bases that were read are TGTGCCAGCAGCTTATCCCCTAGTATCCACGAC. This chain connects TRBV7-9 to TRBJ1-2; D gene uncertain. The read finishes 3 residues shy of the CDR3 end, and the germline J gene is used to complete it. The CDR3 totals 14 residues. Germline V gene lookup returns CDR1 SEHNR and CDR2 FQNEAQ (reference sequence).

A remark on this clone: The observed sequence ends 3 residues before the CDR3 terminus, with the missing tail filled in from the germline J gene. The J gene is TRBJ1-2, the V gene TRBV5-1, with 7 bases aligning to TRBD1. The CDR3 totals 14 residues. Trimming cost V 4 bases and J 3 bases; bases outside gene matches: 6. Germline V gene sequence: CDR1 SGHRS, CDR2 YFSETQ. The CDR3 sequence: CASSGRDRYYGYTF. CDR3 DNA, as far as it was read: TGCGCCAGCAGCGGACGGGACAGATACTATGGC.

As concerns this clone: The read ends 3 residues shy of where the CDR3 ends; the end is completed using the germline J gene. This chain joins TRBV20-1 and TRBJ2-1; 11 bases match TRBD1. V trimming: 0 bases; J trimming: 3 bases; junction bases outside the gene matches: 4. The CDR3 loop spans 16 amino acids. CDR1 is DFQATT, CDR2 SNEGSKA, per germline (reference sequence). CDR3 loop: CSARDQDRGLYNEQFF. The DNA read from the CDR3 is TGCAGTGCTAGAGATCAGGACAGGGGGCTCTACAATGAG.

In the case of this clone: The read ends 3 residues before the CDR3 terminus; that terminus is restored from the germline J gene. V and J are TRBV20-1 and TRBJ2-7, with 9 bases matching TRBD2. V was pared by 3 bases and J by 5 bases, with 11 bases of the junction left unmatched. From germline, CDR1 is DFQATT and CDR2 SNEGSKA (reference sequence). CDR3 length: 15 amino acids. The CDR3 reads CSASPMRGGIDEQYF. The CDR3 bases that were read are TGCAGTGCTAGCCCGATGCGGGGGGGCATCGACGAG.

Of note for this clone: The CDR3 is cut off 3 residues early in the read; its end comes from the germline J gene. The chain carries TRBV30 and TRBJ2-7; TRBD1 is a possible D gene (5 bases). Between the trimmed V and J ends, which lost 0 bases and 2 bases, there was a span of 11 bases. The germline CDR1 and CDR2 sequences are GTSNPN and SVGIG (reference sequence). The CDR3 is made up of 14 amino acids. CDR3 DNA (partial): TGTGCCTGGAGTGTAGGGGCTACCACCTACGAG. It yields the protein CAWSVGATTYE. The full CDR3 protein is CAWSVGATTYEQYF.

With regard to this clone: The read ends 3 residues shy of where the CDR3 ends; the end is completed using the germline J gene. The chain recombines TRBV28 with TRBJ1-2; 7 bases are a match to TRBD1. J gave up 6 bases and V 5 bases, and 12 bases lay outside the gene matches. The CDR3 spans 15 residues. Germline values: CDR1 MDHEN, CDR2 SYDVKM. The sequenced part of the CDR3 DNA is TGTGCCAGCAGTGGGCGGGACAGCAATCCGAATGGC. This encodes CASSGRDSNPNG. The entire CDR3 protein reads CASSGRDSNPNGYTF.

With respect to this clone: Coverage ceases 3 residues before the CDR3 finishes, and the germline J gene fills in the end. The rearrangement uses TRBV20-1 and TRBJ2-7; D is unclear. This CDR3 spans 12 amino acids. CDR1 and CDR2 (germline): DFQATT, SNEGSKA (reference sequence). V gave up 6 bases and J gave up 6 bases, with 15 bases separating them. CDR3 protein: CSAVRLESEQYF. The CDR3 DNA, read in part, is TGCAGTGCCGTCCGCCTAGAATCCGAG.

A note on this clone: From the germline J gene comes the end of the CDR3, since the read stops 3 residues before it. This chain links TRBV11-2 with TRBJ2-7, with TRBD2 identical over 11 bases. J gave up 1 base and V 5 bases, and 4 bases lay outside the gene matches. Germline lookup yields CDR1 SGHAT and CDR2 FQNNGV. The CDR3 contains 15 residues. The CDR3 protein is CASSDTSGRSYEQYF. The DNA read from the CDR3 is TGTGCCAGCAGCGATACTAGCGGGAGATCCTACGAG.

For this clone: Sequencing ends 3 residues short of the CDR3 end; the germline J gene provides the rest. V gene TRBV29-1 combines with J gene TRBJ1-1, with D possibly TRBD1 on 5 matching bases. The germline gives CDR1 SQVTM, CDR2 ANQGSEA. CDR3 length: 15 amino acids. Deletions cut 6 bases from V and 1 base from J, with 18 bases between. CDR3 sequence: CSVPGPAGPNTEAFF. Incomplete CDR3 DNA: TGCAGCGTCCCCGGGCCCGCAGGGCCGAACACTGAA.

A note on this clone: The CDR3 end is not reached by the read, which stops 3 residues before it; the germline J gene fills it in. This rearrangement joins TRBV28 to TRBJ2-5; tentatively, D is TRBD1 (6 bases). The CDR3 runs to 16 residues. Germline assignment: CDR1 MDHEN and CDR2 SYDVKM. Trimming stripped 5 bases from V and 4 bases from J, with 20 bases between. CDR3 bases read: TGTGCCAGCAGTACCCGACAGGAGGCGACAAGAGAGACC. It is translated as CASSTRQEATRET. The entire CDR3 protein is CASSTRQEATRETQYF.

For this clone: Read data end 3 residues before the CDR3 end; the end is taken from the germline J gene. This chain connects TRBV5-5 to TRBJ2-7, with D possibly matching TRBD1 (5 bases). Deletions cut 4 bases from V and 5 bases from J, with 13 bases between. Germline V CDR1 and CDR2: SGHKS, YYEKEE (reference sequence). This CDR3 has 13 amino acids. The part of the CDR3 DNA that was read is TGTGCCAGCAGCATTCAGGGTAGCCACGAG. This encodes CASSIQGSHE. The CDR3 reads in full as CASSIQGSHEQYF.

Details on this clone: The read ends 3 residues shy of where the CDR3 ends; the end is completed using the germline J gene. The chain is built from TRBV5-1 and TRBJ2-3; 7 bases match TRBD2. Trimming cost V 3 bases and J 2 bases; bases outside gene matches: 9. The CDR3 runs to 16 residues. In germline, CDR1 is SGHRS, CDR2 YFSETQ. The sequenced part of the CDR3 DNA is TGCGCCAGCAGCTCGTCGCTTAGCGGGTACACAGATACG. As protein: CASSSSLSGYTDT. The entire CDR3 reads CASSSSLSGYTDTQYF.

Points on this clone: The read finishes 3 residues shy of the CDR3 end, and the germline J gene is used to complete it. The gene calls are TRBV5-4 and TRBJ2-3; 15 bases agree with TRBD2. This CDR3 has 14 residues. Germline assignment: CDR1 SGHNT and CDR2 YYREEE (reference sequence). The CDR3 sequence: CASSWTSGGGAQYF. Partial CDR3 DNA: TGTGCCAGCAGCTGGACTAGCGGGGGGGGAGCG.

Points on this clone: The read is 3 residues too short to cover the CDR3 end, so that end is filled in from the germline J gene. The chain is built from TRBV20-1 and TRBJ1-1, with a weak D call TRBD1 (6 bases). The CDR3 extends over 14 amino acids. The V gene's germline CDR1 is DFQATT and CDR2 SNEGSKA (reference sequence). V lost 3 bases to trimming and J lost 3 bases, with 14 bases between them. CDR3 region: CSASIQGRYTEAFF. CDR3 DNA, as far as it was read: TGCAGTGCTAGTATTCAGGGGCGGTACACTGAA.

Partial CDR3 DNA: TGTGCCAGCGGGCCGGGACAGAGATTCTACAATGAG. Protein: CASGPGQRFYNE. The whole CDR3 sequence reads CASGPGQRFYNEQFF. V is TRBV27 and J is TRBJ2-1, with 7 nucleotides matching TRBD1. The read ends 3 residues before the CDR3 terminus; that terminus is restored from the germline J gene. This CDR3 spans 15 amino acids. Germline V gene lookup returns CDR1 MNHEY and CDR2 SMNVEV (reference sequence). After removal of 8 bases from V and 3 bases from J, the junction contained 10 bases not matched to a gene.

With respect to this clone: Coverage ceases 3 residues before the CDR3 finishes, and the germline J gene fills in the end. This chain joins TRBV7-9 and TRBJ2-2; D gene uncertain. The CDR3 sequence is 15 residues long. Germline CDR1 reads SEHNR; CDR2 reads FQNEAQ (reference sequence). V dropped 0 bases and J dropped 4 bases, with 9 bases sitting between them. Here the CDR3 reads CASSLAARPTGELFF. The CDR3 DNA, read in part, is TGTGCCAGCAGCTTAGCGGCTAGGCCCACCGGGGAG.

As regards this clone: The read ends 3 residues early relative to the CDR3; the germline J gene fills the gap. The rearrangement uses TRBV20-1 and TRBJ2-1, with TRBD2 matching 10 bases. Germline V gene data show CDR1 as DFQATT and CDR2 as SNEGSKA (reference sequence). There are 15 residues in the CDR3. The J segment lost 5 bases and the V segment lost 1 base, leaving 5 bases of the junction unmatched. The CDR3 DNA, read in part, is TGCAGTGCTAGAGCGGCTAGCGGGAGAGACAATGAG. It specifies CSARAASGRDNE. The complete CDR3 reads CSARAASGRDNEQFF.

To note about this clone: The read stops 3 residues short of the end of the CDR3; the missing end is completed from the germline J gene. The chain joins TRBV6-1 to TRBJ2-7; no firm D call. Trimming removed 4 bases at V and 0 bases at J, with 16 bases between. From germline, CDR1 is MNHNS and CDR2 SASEGT. The CDR3 runs 16 residues. CDR3 bases read: TGTGCCAGCAGTGGGGTTACAGAAGTCCTCTCCTACGAG. Its protein is CASSGVTEVLSYE. The entire CDR3 is CASSGVTEVLSYEQYF.

Notes on this clone: With the read ending 3 residues before the CDR3 end, the germline J gene is used to fill in that end. The chain couples TRBV20-1 to TRBJ1-1, with TRBD1 identical over 8 bases. After removal of 6 bases from V and 5 bases from J, the junction contained 8 bases not matched to a gene. This CDR3 spans 13 amino acids. The V gene's germline CDR1 is DFQATT and CDR2 SNEGSKA (reference sequence). The part of the CDR3 DNA that was read is TGCAGTGCGAGTCAGGGGGCGCGGACTGAA. Protein: CSASQGARTE. The complete CDR3 protein is CSASQGARTEAFF.

Notes on this clone: The read falls 3 residues short of the CDR3 end, and the missing part is taken from the germline J gene. The chain uses TRBV30 and TRBJ1-1, with D perhaps TRBD1 (6 bases). CDR1 and CDR2 from the germline V gene are GTSNPN and SVGIG (reference sequence). V lost 5 bases, J lost 2 bases, and 12 bases lay in between. CDR3 size: 13 residues. The DNA read from the CDR3 is TGTGCCTGGGCGGGGGCTTTTAACACTGAA. This sequence encodes CAWAGAFNTE. The full CDR3 protein is CAWAGAFNTEAFF.

In regard to this clone: The read gets to within 3 residues of the CDR3 end, and the germline J gene fills in the rest. The rearrangement joins TRBV5-4 to TRBJ2-5, with D hard to call. CDR3 length equals 12 residues. Germline V gene sequence: CDR1 SGHNT, CDR2 YYREEE (reference sequence). The germline V and J ends were trimmed by 3 bases and 2 bases, with 5 bases remaining between them. The sequenced part of the CDR3 DNA is TGTGCCAGCAGCTCCCCGCAAGAGACC. It encodes CASSSPQET. The full CDR3 protein is CASSSPQETQYF.

Comments on this clone: With the read ending 3 residues before the CDR3 end, the germline J gene is used to fill in that end. V gene TRBV25-1 combines with J gene TRBJ2-2, with 7 bases identical to TRBD1. After removal of 6 bases from V and 4 bases from J, the junction contained 8 bases not matched to a gene. The germline V gene encodes CDR1 MGHDK and CDR2 SYGVNS. This CDR3 contains 15 residues. The sequenced CDR3 bases are TGTGCCAGCAGCAGAACAGGGGCAGTCACCGGGGAG. Its translation is CASSRTGAVTGE. The whole CDR3 region reads CASSRTGAVTGELFF.

Remarks on this clone: The read ends 3 residues shy of where the CDR3 ends; the end is completed using the germline J gene. The chain uses TRBV7-9 and TRBJ2-2; tentative D call: TRBD2 (6 bases). The V gene's germline CDR1 is SEHNR and CDR2 FQNEAQ (reference sequence). This CDR3 has 15 residues. V gave up 1 base and J gave up 6 bases, with 12 bases separating them. This CDR3 is CASSLGSTRPGELFF. The sequenced part of the CDR3 DNA is TGTGCCAGCAGCTTAGGATCGACTAGACCCGGGGAG.

With regard to this clone: The read stops 3 residues short of the end of the CDR3; the missing end is completed from the germline J gene. The chain uses TRBV19 and TRBJ2-2, with D maybe TRBD2 (5 bases). Trimming removed 0 bases from V and 0 bases from J, with 8 bases in between. The CDR3 is 16 residues long. The germline V gene encodes CDR1 LNHDA and CDR2 SQIVND (reference sequence). CDR3 DNA (partial): TGTGCCAGTAGTATAGAGGGCGGGTCGAACACCGGGGAG. It yields the protein CASSIEGGSNTGE. The full CDR3 protein reads CASSIEGGSNTGELFF.

Points on this clone: The read ends 3 residues before the CDR3 terminus; that terminus is restored from the germline J gene. The chain links TRBV20-1 to TRBJ2-2; tentative D call: TRBD1 (6 bases). The CDR3 spans 14 residues. Looked up from germline, CDR1 is DFQATT and CDR2 is SNEGSKA (reference sequence). CDR3 region: CSARDPADRGKLFF. CDR3 bases read: TGCAGTGCTAGAGACCCGGCGGACAGAGGAAAG.

Comments on this clone: The read falls 3 residues short of the CDR3 end, and the missing part is taken from the germline J gene. The J gene is TRBJ1-1, the V gene TRBV19, with 8 bases aligning to TRBD1. In germline, CDR1 is LNHDA, CDR2 SQIVND (reference sequence). J gave up 5 bases and V 5 bases, and 7 bases lay outside the gene matches. This CDR3 contains 14 residues. CDR3 DNA, as far as it was read: TGTGCCAGTAGTTGGCTTGGACAGGGAACTGAA. It codes for CASSWLGQGTE. The whole CDR3 sequence is CASSWLGQGTEAFF.

Comments on this clone: With the read ending 3 residues before the CDR3 end, the germline J gene is used to fill in that end. The J gene is TRBJ2-1, the V gene TRBV7-6, with D maybe TRBD1 (5 bases). Germline V gene lookup returns CDR1 SGHVS and CDR2 FNYEAQ. The CDR3 consists of 15 residues. V was trimmed by 2 bases and J by 2 bases, leaving 10 bases between them. The part of the CDR3 DNA that was read is TGTGCCAGCAGCTTAAGGGGTACAACCTACAATGAG. It specifies CASSLRGTTYNE. The complete CDR3 sequence is CASSLRGTTYNEQFF.

Concerning this clone: The read falls 3 residues short of the CDR3 end, and the missing part is taken from the germline J gene. This rearrangement joins TRBV3-1 (or the pseudogene TRBV3-2) to TRBJ2-1, with 11 bases aligning to TRBD2. J was trimmed by 7 bases and V by 8 bases; bases with no gene match: 4. Germline V lookup: CDR1 LGHDT, CDR2 YNNKEL (reference sequence). CDR3 size: 13 residues. CDR3 DNA (partial): TGTGCCAGCGCACTAGCGGGAGTAAATGAG. It yields the protein CASALAGVNE. The whole CDR3 sequence reads CASALAGVNEQFF.